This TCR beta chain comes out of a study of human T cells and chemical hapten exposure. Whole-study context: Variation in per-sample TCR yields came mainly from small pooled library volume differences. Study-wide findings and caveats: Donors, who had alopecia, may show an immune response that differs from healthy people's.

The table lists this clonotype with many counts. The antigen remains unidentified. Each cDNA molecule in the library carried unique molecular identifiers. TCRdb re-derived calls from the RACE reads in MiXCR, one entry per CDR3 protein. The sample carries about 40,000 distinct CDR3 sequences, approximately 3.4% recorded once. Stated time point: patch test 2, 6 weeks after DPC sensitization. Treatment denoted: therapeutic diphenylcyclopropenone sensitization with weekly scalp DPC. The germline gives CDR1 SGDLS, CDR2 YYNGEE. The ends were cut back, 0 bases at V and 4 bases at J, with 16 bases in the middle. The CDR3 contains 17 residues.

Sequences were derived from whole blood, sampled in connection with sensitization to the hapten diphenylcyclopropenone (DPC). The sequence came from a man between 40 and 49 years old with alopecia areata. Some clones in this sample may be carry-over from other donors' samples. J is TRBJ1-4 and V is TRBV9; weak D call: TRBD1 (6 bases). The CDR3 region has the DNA TGTGCCAGCAGCGTAGAGGAAGTGGGGGGCATTAATGAAAAACTGTTTTTT. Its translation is CASSVEEVGGINEKLFF.